These T cell receptor beta chains were read from a single sample in a study of T cell responses to AZD1222 COVID-19 vaccine. TCRdb keeps only in-frame clones here, not all; method: immunoSEQ multiplex PCR. In the table there are over 150,000 clones, about nine tenths of which are singletons. The sequences come from peripheral blood, collected on day 0 of AZD1222 vaccination. The receptors originated from an adult in good health. CDR3s include the opening cysteine and the closing phenylalanine or tryptophan. Each record gives: J gene, clone size, D gene, V gene, CDR3 DNA, CDR3 protein. A D gene is named only where the DNA matches it firmly. Size tells how often a clone was seen (once, few, many) or the class of an expanded clone, and some rows leave it out.

TRBJ2-7	NA	NA	TRBV7-2	TGTGCCAGCAGGCTACAGAACTACGAGCAGTACTTC	CASRLQNYEQYF
TRBJ1-2	NA	NA	TRBV28	TGTGCCAGCAGTTTATTGGCAGGGAGGAGAGCTAACTATGGCTACACCTTC	CASSLLAGRRANYGYTF
TRBJ1-1	NA	NA	TRBV11-2	TGTGCCAGCAGCTCCGCAGGGCTGAACACTGAAGCTTTCTTT	CASSSAGLNTEAFF
TRBJ1-1	NA	NA	TRBV9	TGTGCCAGCAGCGGCCCTCTCGTAGAGGCATGGAACACTGAAGCTTTCTTT	CASSGPLVEAWNTEAFF
TRBJ1-2	once	NA	TRBV14	TGTGCCAGCAGCCCGGCTAGAAGGAGGTCAGGCTACACCTTC	CASSPARRRSGYTF
TRBJ2-7	NA	NA	TRBV19	TGTGCCAGTAGTCTGGACGGACAGTCCGAGGAGCAGTACTTC	CASSLDGQSEEQYF
TRBJ2-5	NA	NA	TRBV5-1	TGCGCCAGCAGCGGTAAAGAAGAGACCCAGTACTTC	CASSGKEETQYF
TRBJ1-2	NA	NA	TRBV18	TGTGCCAGCTCACCACCAGGTTTCGGGTCGGCAGGGGACGGCTACACCTTC	CASSPPGFGSAGDGYTF
TRBJ2-5	NA	TRBD1	TRBV6-5	TGTGCCAGCAGCAGCAGGGGGCGCGGGGAGACCCAGTACTTC	CASSSRGRGETQYF
TRBJ1-5	NA	NA	TRBV2	TGTGCCAGCACCCTCTTGGGGCCTAATCAGCCCCAGCATTTT	CASTLLGPNQPQHF
TRBJ1-1	NA	NA	TRBV18	TGTGCCAGCTCACCGTGGGGTAGGAACACTGAAGCTTTCTTT	CASSPWGRNTEAFF
TRBJ1-2	NA	NA	TRBV5-8	TGTGCCAGCAGCTTGGCCCCCAGGGAATATGGCTACACCTTC	CASSLAPREYGYTF
TRBJ1-1	NA	NA	TRBV19	TGTGCCAGTAGTAGCTGGGGGGCCGCTGAAGCTTTCTTT	CASSSWGAAEAFF
TRBJ2-7	NA	TRBD1	TRBV15	TGTGCCACCAGCAGGGAGGGGGGAACAGGGGGAGTTGAGCAGTACTTC	CATSREGGTGGVEQYF
TRBJ1-3	NA	NA	TRBV13	TGTGCCAGCAGCCCGGGGGGGACCGTCTCTGGAAACACCATATATTTT	CASSPGGTVSGNTIYF
TRBJ2-6	NA	NA	TRBV6-5	TGTGCCAGCAGTTCGACAGTGAACTCTGGGGCCAACGTCCTGACTTTC	CASSSTVNSGANVLTF
TRBJ1-5	NA	NA	TRBV19	TGTGCCAGTAGTAACAGGAATCAGCCCCAGCATTTT	CASSNRNQPQHF
TRBJ1-1	NA	NA	TRBV7-3	TGTGCCAGCAGCTTACGACAGAACACTGAAGCTTTCTTT	CASSLRQNTEAFF
TRBJ2-3	NA	NA	TRBV14	TGTGCCAGCAGCCAAAGTATGCGGGCAGATACGCAGTATTTT	CASSQSMRADTQYF
TRBJ1-5	NA	NA	TRBV18	TGTGCCAGCTCACCTCCGACAGGAAATAGCAATCAGCCCCAGCATTTT	CASSPPTGNSNQPQHF
TRBJ1-1	NA	NA	TRBV30	TGTGCCTGTACGGGGGCTCGGATCACTGAAGCTTTCTTT	CACTGARITEAFF
TRBJ1-5	NA	TRBD1	TRBV19	TGTGCCAGTAGTATAATTTCCGGGACAGGGGGCCTATATAGCAATCAGCCCCAGCATTTT	CASSIISGTGGLYSNQPQHF
TRBJ1-1	NA	NA	TRBV2	TGTGCCAGCAGTGTCAGGGACATGAACACTGAAGCTTTCTTT	CASSVRDMNTEAFF
TRBJ2-5	NA	NA	TRBV30	TGTGCCTCGACAGTACACCAAGAGACCCAGTACTTC	CASTVHQETQYF
TRBJ2-5	NA	TRBD2	TRBV4-1	TGCGCCAGCAGCCAAGTTGGCCAGCGGGGACAAGAGACCCAGTACTTC	CASSQVGQRGQETQYF
TRBJ1-1	NA	NA	TRBV18	TGTGCCAGCTCACCCACAGGGTCTCACACTGAAGCTTTCTTT	CASSPTGSHTEAFF
TRBJ1-1	NA	NA	TRBV18	TGTGCCAGCTCACCAGGGCATACGAACACTGAAGCTTTCTTT	CASSPGHTNTEAFF
TRBJ2-5	few	NA	TRBV24-1	TGTGCCACCAGTGGTTCCGGGTTGGAGACCCAGTACTTC	CATSGSGLETQYF
TRBJ1-2	NA	TRBD1	TRBV5-1	TGCGCCAGCAGCTTGGCGAGGGACAGGGCGAACTATGGCTACACCTTC	CASSLARDRANYGYTF
TRBJ1-2	NA	NA	TRBV2	TGTGCCAGCAGTGATCGGGGCCGGACTGAAAGGGGGTATGGCTACACCTTC	CASSDRGRTERGYGYTF
TRBJ1-1	NA	TRBD1	TRBV4-2	TGTGCCAGCAGCCAAAGCCCCGGGACAGGGGGAACTGAAGCTTTCTTT	CASSQSPGTGGTEAFF
TRBJ1-1	NA	TRBD1	TRBV9	TGTGCCAGCAGCGCCGCAGGGGGCAGAATGAACACTGAAGCTTTCTTT	CASSAAGGRMNTEAFF
TRBJ1-4	NA	NA	TRBV18	TGTGCCAGCTCACCATCAGGTGACAATGAAAAACTGTTTTTT	CASSPSGDNEKLFF
TRBJ1-2	NA	NA	TRBV11-2	TGTGCCAGCAGCTTAGGACCAGGGACTAACTATGGCTACACCTTC	CASSLGPGTNYGYTF
TRBJ1-2	NA	NA	TRBV25-1	TGTGCCAGCAGTGAAAGTGTCTCAGGGAACTATGGCTACACCTTC	CASSESVSGNYGYTF
TRBJ1-4	NA	NA	TRBV21-1	TGTGCCAGCAGCAAAGAGTACAGGGGGCGAACAACTAATGAAAAACTGTTTTTT	CASSKEYRGRTTNEKLFF
TRBJ1-6	NA	TRBD1	TRBV5-4	TGTGCCAGCAGCTTGGAGGACAGGGGTGATTCACCCCTCCACTTT	CASSLEDRGDSPLHF
TRBJ2-2	NA	NA	TRBV21-1	TGTGCCAGCAGCAAAGTTGGCACGGATCAGAACACCGGGGAGCTGTTTTTT	CASSKVGTDQNTGELFF
TRBJ1-2	NA	NA	TRBV20-1	TGCAGTGCTAGACTTAACTATGGCTACACCTTC	CSARLNYGYTF
TRBJ1-2	NA	TRBD1	TRBV3-1/TRBV3-2	TGTGCCAGCAGCCACCCGACAGGGGGCTCTGGCTACACCTTC	CASSHPTGGSGYTF
TRBJ1-5	NA	NA	TRBV5-5	TGTGCCAGCAGCTTGGGCTTCCGACTGGATCAGCCCCAGCATTTT	CASSLGFRLDQPQHF
TRBJ2-3	once	NA	TRBV7-2	TGTGCCAGCAGCCTTAGGTCCACCACAGATACGCAGTATTTT	CASSLRSTTDTQYF
TRBJ1-1	NA	NA	TRBV19	TGTGCCAGTAGTATTTTATACAGGGAGAACACTGAAGCTTTCTTT	CASSILYRENTEAFF
TRBJ1-2	NA	NA	TRBV5-1	TGCGCCAGCAGCTTGGGGTATGGCTACACCTTC	CASSLGYGYTF
TRBJ1-5	NA	NA	TRBV4-1	TGCGCCAGCAGCCAAGTTGAGCTGGGTTGGCCCCAGCATTTT	CASSQVELGWPQHF
TRBJ1-1	NA	NA	TRBV10-3	TGTGCCATGACAGATGAAGCTTTCTTT	CAMTDEAFF
TRBJ1-1	NA	NA	TRBV28	TGTGCCAGTACAGCGGCGGATATGAACACTGAAGCTTTCTTT	CASTAADMNTEAFF
TRBJ1-2	NA	NA	TRBV3-1/TRBV3-2	TGTGCCAGCAGCCAAGGGACCGCTGGCTACACCTTC	CASSQGTAGYTF
TRBJ2-5	few	NA	TRBV7-2	TGTGCCAGCAGCTTAGACGTGCCAGAGACCCAGTACTTC	CASSLDVPETQYF
TRBJ1-2	once	NA	TRBV7-3	TGTGCCAGCAGCTTAAAACCAGGGACCCCTCATGGCTACACCTTC	CASSLKPGTPHGYTF
TRBJ2-3	NA	TRBD2	TRBV6-5	TGTGCCAGCGAGCGGGGCGCAATAGATACGCAGTATTTT	CASERGAIDTQYF
TRBJ1-1	NA	NA	TRBV28	TGTGCCAGCAGTTCGGACAGTGAAGCTTTCTTT	CASSSDSEAFF
TRBJ1-2	NA	NA	TRBV15	TGTGCCACCAGCAGGGGGGACCACTATGGCTACACCTTC	CATSRGDHYGYTF
TRBJ1-2	NA	NA	TRBV29-1	TGCAGCGTTGACAGGGCTGAAGGCTACACCTTC	CSVDRAEGYTF
TRBJ2-5	NA	NA	TRBV2	TGTGCCAGCAGTGGGCCGCGGGGCGGGGTAGAGACCCAGTACTTC	CASSGPRGGVETQYF
TRBJ2-2	NA	TRBD1	TRBV28	TGTGCCAGCAGTGCCCCGGGACAGGGGAACACCGGGGAGCTGTTTTTT	CASSAPGQGNTGELFF
TRBJ2-7	NA	NA	TRBV6-1	TGTGCCAGCAGTGAAATCTGGTTATCCTACGAGCAGTACTTC	CASSEIWLSYEQYF